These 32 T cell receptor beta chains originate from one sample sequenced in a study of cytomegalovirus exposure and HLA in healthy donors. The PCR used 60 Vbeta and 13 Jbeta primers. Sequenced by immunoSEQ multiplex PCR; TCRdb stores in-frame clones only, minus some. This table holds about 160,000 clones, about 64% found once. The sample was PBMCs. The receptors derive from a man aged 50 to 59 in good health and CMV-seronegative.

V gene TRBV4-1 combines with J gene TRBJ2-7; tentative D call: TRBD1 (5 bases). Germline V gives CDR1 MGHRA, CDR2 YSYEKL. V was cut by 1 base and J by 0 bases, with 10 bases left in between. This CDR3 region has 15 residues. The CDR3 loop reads CASSQGTFSSYEQYF. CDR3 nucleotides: TGCGCCAGCAGCCAAGGGACATTTAGCTCCTACGAGCAGTACTTC.

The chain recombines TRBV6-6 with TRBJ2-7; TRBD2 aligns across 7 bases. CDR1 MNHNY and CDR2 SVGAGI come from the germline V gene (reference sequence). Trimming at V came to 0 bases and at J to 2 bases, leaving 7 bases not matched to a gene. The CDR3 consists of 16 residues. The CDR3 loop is CASSYSSGRIPYEQYF. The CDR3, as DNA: TGTGCCAGCAGTTACTCTAGCGGGCGAATACCCTACGAGCAGTACTTC.

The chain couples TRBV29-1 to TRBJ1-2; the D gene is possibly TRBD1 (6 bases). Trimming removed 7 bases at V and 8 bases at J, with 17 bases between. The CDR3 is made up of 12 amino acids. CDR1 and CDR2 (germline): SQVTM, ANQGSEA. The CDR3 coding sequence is TGCAGCGCCGAAGGGGCAGGGGTAGGCTACACCTTC. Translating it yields CSAEGAGVGYTF. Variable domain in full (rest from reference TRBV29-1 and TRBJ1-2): SAVISQKPSRDICQRGTSLTIQCQVDSQVTMMFWYRQQPGQSLTLIATANQGSEATYESGFVIDKFPISRPNLTFSTLTVSNMSPEDSSIYLCSAEGAGVGYTFGSGTRLTVV.

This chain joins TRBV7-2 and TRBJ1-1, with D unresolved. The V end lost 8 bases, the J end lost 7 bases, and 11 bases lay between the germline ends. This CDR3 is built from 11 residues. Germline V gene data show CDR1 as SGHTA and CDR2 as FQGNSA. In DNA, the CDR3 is TGTGCCAGCCTTTTACTCCGTGAAGCTTTCTTT. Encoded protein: CASLLLREAFF.

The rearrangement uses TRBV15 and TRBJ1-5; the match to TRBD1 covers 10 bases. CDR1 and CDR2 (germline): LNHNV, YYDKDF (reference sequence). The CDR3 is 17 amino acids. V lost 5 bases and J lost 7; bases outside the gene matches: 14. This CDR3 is CATSFRQGAGREQPQHF. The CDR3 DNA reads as TGTGCCACCAGCTTTAGACAGGGGGCTGGAAGGGAACAGCCCCAGCATTTT.

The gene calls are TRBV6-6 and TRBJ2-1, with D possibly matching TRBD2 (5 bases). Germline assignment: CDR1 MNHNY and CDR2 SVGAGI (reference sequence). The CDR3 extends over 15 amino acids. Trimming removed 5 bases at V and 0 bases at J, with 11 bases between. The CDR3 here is CASSDVGSSYNEQFF. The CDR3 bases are TGTGCCAGCAGTGACGTGGGGAGCTCCTACAATGAGCAGTTCTTC.

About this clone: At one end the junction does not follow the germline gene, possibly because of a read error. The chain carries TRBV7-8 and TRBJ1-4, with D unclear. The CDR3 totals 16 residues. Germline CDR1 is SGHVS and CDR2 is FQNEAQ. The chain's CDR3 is CAGSFFLGGEAEKLFF. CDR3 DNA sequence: TGTGCCGGCAGCTTTTTTCTGGGAGGCGAGGCGGAAAAACTGTTTTTT.

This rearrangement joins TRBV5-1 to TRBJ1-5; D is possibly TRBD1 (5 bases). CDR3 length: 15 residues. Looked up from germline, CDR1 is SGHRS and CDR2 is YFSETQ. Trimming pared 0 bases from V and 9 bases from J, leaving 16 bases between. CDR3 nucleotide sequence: TGCGCCAGCAGCTTGGAAGGGGCGCCCGGGCGGCCCCAGCATTTT. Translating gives CASSLEGAPGRPQHF.

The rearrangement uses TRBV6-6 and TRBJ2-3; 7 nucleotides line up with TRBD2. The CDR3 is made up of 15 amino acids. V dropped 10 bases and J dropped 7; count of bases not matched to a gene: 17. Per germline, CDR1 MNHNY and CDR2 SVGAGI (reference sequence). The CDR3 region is CATMGSQRGINTQYF. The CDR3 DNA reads TGTGCCACCATGGGTAGCCAGCGGGGTATAAATACGCAGTATTTT.

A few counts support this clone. The CDR3 sequence: CASSRSTGTDTQYF. CDR3 in DNA: TGCGCCAGCAGCCGATCGACAGGGACAGATACGCAGTATTTT. This chain connects TRBV4-1 to TRBJ2-3; 7 positions match TRBD1. Germline loops: CDR1 MGHRA, CDR2 YSYEKL. The V and J ends lost 4 bases and 3 bases, in that order; junction bases with no gene match: 4. This CDR3 has 14 amino acids.

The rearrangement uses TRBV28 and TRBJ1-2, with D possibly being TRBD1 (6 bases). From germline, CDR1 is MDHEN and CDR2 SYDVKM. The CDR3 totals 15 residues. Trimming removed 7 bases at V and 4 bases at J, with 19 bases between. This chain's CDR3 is CASTRRGGRGYGYTF. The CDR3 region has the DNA TGTGCCAGCACCCGTCGGGGGGGCAGGGGCTATGGCTACACCTTC.

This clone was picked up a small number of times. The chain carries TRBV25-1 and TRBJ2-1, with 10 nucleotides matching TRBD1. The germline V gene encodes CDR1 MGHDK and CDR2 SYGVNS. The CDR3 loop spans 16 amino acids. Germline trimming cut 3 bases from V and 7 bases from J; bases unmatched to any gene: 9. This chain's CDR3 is CASSEIGTGDENEQFF. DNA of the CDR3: TGTGCCAGCAGTGAGATAGGGACAGGGGATGAGAATGAGCAGTTCTTC.

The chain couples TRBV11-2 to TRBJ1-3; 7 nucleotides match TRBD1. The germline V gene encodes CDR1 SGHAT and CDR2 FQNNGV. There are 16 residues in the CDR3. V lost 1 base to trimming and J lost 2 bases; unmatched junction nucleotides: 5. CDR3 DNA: TGTGCCAGCAGCTTAGCCAGGACAGGCGCTGGAAACACCATATATTTT. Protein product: CASSLARTGAGNTIYF.

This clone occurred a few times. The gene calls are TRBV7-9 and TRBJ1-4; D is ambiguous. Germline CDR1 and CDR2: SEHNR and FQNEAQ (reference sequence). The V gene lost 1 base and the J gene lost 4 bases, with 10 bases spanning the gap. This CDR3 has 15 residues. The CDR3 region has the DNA TGTGCCAGCAGCTTAGTTCGGCAGGATAATGAAAAACTGTTTTTT. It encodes CASSLVRQDNEKLFF.

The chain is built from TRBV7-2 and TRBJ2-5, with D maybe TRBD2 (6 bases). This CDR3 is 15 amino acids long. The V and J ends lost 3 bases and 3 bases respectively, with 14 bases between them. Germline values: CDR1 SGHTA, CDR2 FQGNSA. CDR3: CASSFQRGGKETQYF. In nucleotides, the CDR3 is TGTGCCAGCAGCTTCCAGAGAGGAGGGAAAGAGACCCAGTACTTC. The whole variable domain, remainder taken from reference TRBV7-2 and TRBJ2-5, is GAGVSQSPSNKVTEKGKDVELRCDPISGHTALYWYRQSLGQGLEFLIYFQGNSAPDKSGLPSDRFSAERTGGSVSTLTIQRTQQEDSAVYLCASSFQRGGKETQYFGPGTRLLVL.

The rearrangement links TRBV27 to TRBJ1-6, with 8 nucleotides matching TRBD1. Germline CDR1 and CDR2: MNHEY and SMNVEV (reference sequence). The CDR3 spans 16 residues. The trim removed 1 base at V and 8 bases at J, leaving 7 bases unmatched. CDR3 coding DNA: TGTGCCAGCAGTTTATTACGGCAGGGGGCGGATTCACCCCTCCACTTT. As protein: CASSLLRQGADSPLHF.

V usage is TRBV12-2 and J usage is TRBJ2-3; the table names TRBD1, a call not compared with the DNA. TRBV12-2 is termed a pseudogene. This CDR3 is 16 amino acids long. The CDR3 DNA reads TGTGCAAGTCGCTTAGATAGGGCAGGGGGACCAGATACGCAGTATTTT. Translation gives CASRLDRAGGPDTQYF.

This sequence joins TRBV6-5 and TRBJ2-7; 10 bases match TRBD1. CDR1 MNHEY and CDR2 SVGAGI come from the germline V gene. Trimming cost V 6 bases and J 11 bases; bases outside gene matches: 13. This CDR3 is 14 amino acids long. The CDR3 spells CASRAGTGANRKYF. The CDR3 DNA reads TGTGCCAGCAGAGCCGGGACAGGGGCAAACAGGAAGTACTTC.

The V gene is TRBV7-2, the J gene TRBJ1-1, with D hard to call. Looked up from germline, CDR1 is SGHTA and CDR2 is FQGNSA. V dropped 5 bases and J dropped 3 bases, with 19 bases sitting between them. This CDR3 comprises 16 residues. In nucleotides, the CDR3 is TGTGCCAGCAGCCCGAACCTAGGGATGGGAGACACTGAAGCTTTCTTT. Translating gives CASSPNLGMGDTEAFF.

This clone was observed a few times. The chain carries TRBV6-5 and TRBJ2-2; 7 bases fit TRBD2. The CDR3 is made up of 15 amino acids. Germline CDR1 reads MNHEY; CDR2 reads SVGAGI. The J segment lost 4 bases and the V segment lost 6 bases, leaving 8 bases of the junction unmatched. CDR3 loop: CASRAASGSTGELFF. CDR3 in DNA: TGTGCCAGCAGAGCCGCTAGCGGTAGCACCGGGGAGCTGTTTTTT.

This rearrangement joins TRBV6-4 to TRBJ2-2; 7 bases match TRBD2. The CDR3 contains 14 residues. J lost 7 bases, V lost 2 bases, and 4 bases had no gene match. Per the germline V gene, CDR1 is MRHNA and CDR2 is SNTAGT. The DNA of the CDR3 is TGTGCCAGCAGTGACCAGAGCGGGGTCGGGGAGCTGTTTTTT. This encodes CASSDQSGVGELFF.

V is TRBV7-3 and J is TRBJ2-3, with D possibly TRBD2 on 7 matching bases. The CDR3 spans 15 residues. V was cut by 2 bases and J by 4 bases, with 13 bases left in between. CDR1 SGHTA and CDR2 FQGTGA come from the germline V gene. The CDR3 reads CASSLRGGVSDTQYF. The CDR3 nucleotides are TGTGCCAGCAGCTTACGAGGGGGGGTTTCAGATACGCAGTATTTT.

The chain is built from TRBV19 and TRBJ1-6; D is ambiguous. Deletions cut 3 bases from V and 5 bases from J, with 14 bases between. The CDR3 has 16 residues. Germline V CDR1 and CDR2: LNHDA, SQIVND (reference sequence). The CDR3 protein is CASSIGSGSNNSPLHF. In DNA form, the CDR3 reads TGTGCCAGTAGTATCGGATCCGGGAGTAATAATTCACCCCTCCACTTT. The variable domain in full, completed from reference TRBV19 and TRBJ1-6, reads DGGITQSPKYLFRKEGQNVTLSCEQNLNHDAMYWYRQDPGQGLRLIYYSQIVNDFQKGDIAEGYSVSREKKESFPLTVTSAQKNPTAFYLCASSIGSGSNNSPLHFGNGTRLTVT.

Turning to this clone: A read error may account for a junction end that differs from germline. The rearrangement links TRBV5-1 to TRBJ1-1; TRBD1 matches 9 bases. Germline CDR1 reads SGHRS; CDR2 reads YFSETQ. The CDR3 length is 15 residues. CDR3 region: CASSPWGTGNAEAFF. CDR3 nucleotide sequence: TGCGCCAGCAGCCCCTGGGGGACAGGGAACGCTGAAGCTTTCTTT.

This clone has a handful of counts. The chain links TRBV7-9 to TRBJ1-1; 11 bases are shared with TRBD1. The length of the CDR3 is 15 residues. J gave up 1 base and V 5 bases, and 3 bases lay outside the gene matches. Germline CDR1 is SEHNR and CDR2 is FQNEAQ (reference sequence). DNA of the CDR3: TGTGCCAGCAGCCGGACAGGGGGCGCGAACACTGAAGCTTTCTTT. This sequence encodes CASSRTGGANTEAFF.

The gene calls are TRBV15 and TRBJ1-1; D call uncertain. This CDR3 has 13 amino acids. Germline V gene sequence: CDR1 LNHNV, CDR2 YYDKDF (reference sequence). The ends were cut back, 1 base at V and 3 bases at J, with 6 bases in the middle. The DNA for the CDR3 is TGTGCCACCAGCAGAGGAGTGGACACTGAAGCTTTCTTT. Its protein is CATSRGVDTEAFF.

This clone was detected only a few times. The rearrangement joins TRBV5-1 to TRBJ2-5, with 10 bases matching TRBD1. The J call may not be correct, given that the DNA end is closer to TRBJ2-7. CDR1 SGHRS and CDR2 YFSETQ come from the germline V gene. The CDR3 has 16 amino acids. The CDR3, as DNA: TGCGCCAGCAGCTTGGTTTCGGACAGGGGGTTCTACGAGCAGTACTTC. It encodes CASSLVSDRGFYEQYF.

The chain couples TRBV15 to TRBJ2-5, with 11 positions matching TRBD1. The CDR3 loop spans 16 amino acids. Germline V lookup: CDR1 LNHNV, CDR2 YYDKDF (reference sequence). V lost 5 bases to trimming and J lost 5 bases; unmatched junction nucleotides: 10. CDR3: CATSGRTGGAGETQYF. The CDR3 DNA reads TGTGCCACCAGCGGAAGGACAGGGGGCGCGGGGGAGACCCAGTACTTC. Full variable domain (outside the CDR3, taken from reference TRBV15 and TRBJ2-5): DAMVIQNPRYQVTQFGKPVTLSCSQTLNHNVMYWYQQKSSQAPKLLFHYYDKDFNNEADTPDNFQSRRPNTSFCFLDIRSPGLGDTAMYLCATSGRTGGAGETQYFGPGTRLLVL.

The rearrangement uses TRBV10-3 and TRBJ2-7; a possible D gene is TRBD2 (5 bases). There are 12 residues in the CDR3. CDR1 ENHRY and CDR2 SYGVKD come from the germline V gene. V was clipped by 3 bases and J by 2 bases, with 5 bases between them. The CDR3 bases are TGTGCCATCAGTGACGGGACCTACGAGCAGTACTTC. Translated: CAISDGTYEQYF.

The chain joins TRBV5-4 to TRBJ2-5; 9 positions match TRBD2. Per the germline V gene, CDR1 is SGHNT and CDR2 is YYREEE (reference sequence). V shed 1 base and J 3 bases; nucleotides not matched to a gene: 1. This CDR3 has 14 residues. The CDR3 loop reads CASSLRLAEETQYF. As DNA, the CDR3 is TGTGCCAGCAGCTTGAGACTAGCGGAAGAGACCCAGTACTTC.

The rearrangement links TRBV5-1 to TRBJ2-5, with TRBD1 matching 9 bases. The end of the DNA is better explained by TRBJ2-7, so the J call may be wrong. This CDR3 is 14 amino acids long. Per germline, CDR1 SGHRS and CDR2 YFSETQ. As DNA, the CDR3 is TGCGCCAGCGCGGGACAGGGAAGCTCCTACGAGCAGTACTTC. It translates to CASAGQGSSYEQYF.

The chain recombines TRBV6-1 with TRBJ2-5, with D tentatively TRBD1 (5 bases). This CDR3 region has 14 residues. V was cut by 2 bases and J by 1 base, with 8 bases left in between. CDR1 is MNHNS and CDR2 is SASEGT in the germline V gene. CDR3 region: CASSESRAQETQYF. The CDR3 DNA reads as TGTGCCAGCAGTGAATCCAGGGCCCAAGAGACCCAGTACTTC.